A selection of T cell receptor beta chains follows, all from one sample in a study of graft-versus-host responses after intestinal transplantation. Assay: immunoSEQ multiplex PCR; the TCRdb copy retains only in-frame clones and omits some. In the table there are about 9,100 clones, approximately 79% of which are singletons. Specimen: ileum tissue, collected roughly 74 weeks after intestinal transplant. All receptors derive from a human patient who received an intestinal transplant, so some T cells may come from the graft donor. Each CDR3 is given with its conserved first and last residue. Each record gives: J gene, clone size, V gene, D gene, CDR3 protein, CDR3 DNA. A D gene is named only where the DNA matches it firmly. For some rows the clone size is stated as once, few or many, or as a class when expanded; others skip it.

TRBJ1-2 | NA | TRBV11-2 | NA | CASSFPRRSYGYTF | TGTGCCAGCAGCTTCCCAAGAAGATCCTATGGCTACACCTTC
TRBJ2-1 | NA | TRBV18 | TRBD2 | CASSLAGGDEQFF | TGTGCCAGCTCACTAGCGGGAGGCGATGAGCAGTTCTTC
TRBJ2-1 | NA | TRBV18 | TRBD1 | CASSPPWGQAGNEQFF | TGTGCCAGCTCACCACCATGGGGACAGGCGGGCAATGAGCAGTTCTTC
TRBJ2-2 | NA | TRBV4-1 | TRBD2 | CASSQREFGGELFF | TGCGCCAGCAGTCAGCGGGAGTTTGGCGGGGAGCTGTTTTTT
TRBJ2-2 | NA | TRBV5-1 | NA | CASSLGRVNTGELFF | TGCGCCAGCAGCTTGGGCAGGGTAAACACCGGGGAGCTGTTTTTT
TRBJ1-1 | few | TRBV30 | NA | CAWSQANTEAFF | TGTGCCTGGTCCCAGGCGAACACTGAAGCTTTCTTT
TRBJ2-2 | NA | TRBV9 | TRBD2 | CASGLAGVGGELFF | TGTGCCTCTGGACTAGCGGGAGTCGGCGGGGAGCTGTTTTTT
TRBJ2-7 | NA | TRBV10-2 | TRBD2 | CASSESGGRAYEQYF | TGCGCCAGCAGTGAGTCGGGCGGGAGGGCCTACGAGCAGTACTTC
TRBJ2-1 | NA | TRBV2 | NA | CASSASGTYNEQFF | TGTGCCAGCAGTGCCTCAGGGACCTACAATGAGCAGTTCTTC
TRBJ2-1 | NA | TRBV11-3 | TRBD1 | CASSLEQGASYNEQFF | TGTGCCAGCAGCTTAGAACAGGGGGCATCCTACAATGAGCAGTTCTTC
TRBJ2-3 | NA | TRBV4-2 | TRBD2 | CASSLSGRGTDTQYF | TGTGCCAGCAGCCTGAGCGGGAGAGGGACAGATACGCAGTATTTT
TRBJ2-7 | once | TRBV2 | NA | CASSDGVSSYEQYF | TGTGCCAGCAGTGATGGGGTAAGCTCCTACGAGCAGTACTTC
TRBJ1-2 | NA | TRBV7-2 | NA | CASSPGEGRVHGYTF | TGTGCCAGCAGCCCTGGGGAGGGCAGGGTGCATGGCTACACCTTC
TRBJ2-1 | few | TRBV5-1 | NA | CASHEPGPLNEQFF | TGCGCCAGTCACGAGCCCGGACCACTCAATGAGCAGTTCTTC